The TCR beta chain under discussion was sequenced for a study of metastatic and nonmetastatic thyroid tumors. All patients were untreated before thyroid surgery. This clone came up a few times. The antigen is unknown. With MiXCR, TCRdb reprocessed the PCR reads. In the table there are about 12,000 clones, around a third of which are singletons. Study-level results: For both blood and tumor, malignant thyroid tumors reportedly showed significantly higher TCR beta diversity than benign nodules did.

The sequenced material came from tumor tissue. This sequence originates from a male donor with papillary thyroid cancer or a benign thyroid nodule (not recorded which). Some clones in this sample may be carry-over from other donors' samples.

CDR3 DNA: TGTGCCAGCAGTACCGGGACTCATCAGCCCCAGCATTTT. Residues: CASSTGTHQPQHF. The chain employs TRBV28 and TRBJ1-5; a possible D gene is TRBD1 (5 bases). The CDR3 loop spans 13 amino acids. Germline V gene sequence: CDR1 MDHEN, CDR2 SYDVKM. V lost 5 bases, J lost 5 bases, and 10 bases lay in between.